This passage covers 26 T cell receptor beta chains from one sample sequenced in a study of T-cell memory formation after mild COVID-19. TCRdb ran MiXCR on the 5' RACE reads and lists one entry per CDR3 protein. The table includes over 500,000 distinct CDR3 sequences, 17% detected once. Material for sequencing was PBMCs or a T cell subset sorted from them (not recorded which). The receptors originated from an adult woman who had mild COVID-19 (a few samples of this study predate the infection). Cell type and time point are not known.

The rearrangement uses TRBV30 and TRBJ2-3, with 7 bases aligning to TRBD1. Looked up from germline, CDR1 is GTSNPN and CDR2 is SVGIG (reference sequence). V lost 3 bases to trimming and J lost 1 base; unmatched junction nucleotides: 7. This CDR3 has 15 amino acids. CDR3 coding DNA: TGTGCCTGGAGCGTACAGGGGTGGGGCACAGATACGCAGTATTTT. Translation: CAWSVQGWGTDTQYF.

In DNA, the CDR3 is TGCAGCGTCGGGGACATCGAGCAGTACTTC. Its protein product is CSVGDIEQYF. The chain combines TRBV29-1 with TRBJ2-7; possible D gene TRBD1, 6 bases. The germline V gene has CDR1 SQVTM and CDR2 ANQGSEA. Trimming removed 6 bases at V and 6 bases at J, with 9 bases between. This CDR3 spans 10 amino acids.

The chain has TRBV5-1 and TRBJ2-1; D might be TRBD1 (7 bases). V dropped 0 bases and J dropped 5 bases, with 18 bases sitting between them. This CDR3 has 17 residues. Germline CDR1 reads SGHRS; CDR2 reads YFSETQ. The CDR3 DNA reads TGCGCCAGCAGCTTGGCCGGGGGACAGCGACACCACAATGAGCAGTTCTTC. This translates into CASSLAGGQRHHNEQFF.

This clonotype has only a few counts. This chain uses TRBV5-1 with TRBJ1-4; no clear D gene. Trimming took off 0 bases at V and 0 bases at J, with 9 bases between the two ends. CDR1 is SGHRS, CDR2 YFSETQ, per germline. The CDR3 is made up of 16 amino acids. The CDR3 sequence: CASSLDPGATNEKLFF. Written as DNA, the CDR3 is TGCGCCAGCAGCTTGGACCCCGGGGCAACTAATGAAAAACTGTTTTTT.

This clonotype was counted only a few times. This sequence joins TRBV20-1 and TRBJ2-7, with a tentative D call TRBD1 (6 bases). V dropped 5 bases and J dropped 6 bases, with 20 bases sitting between them. The CDR3 totals 14 residues. The germline CDR1 and CDR2 sequences are DFQATT and SNEGSKA (reference sequence). The CDR3 sequence is CSAQRANRAGEQYF. DNA for the CDR3: TGCAGTGCTCAGAGGGCAAACAGGGCGGGCGAGCAGTACTTC.

The chain joins TRBV11-2 to TRBJ2-7; TRBD2 matches at 9 bases. This CDR3 is built from 16 residues. Germline CDR1 is SGHAT and CDR2 is FQNNGV. V lost 2 bases, J lost 0 bases, and 5 bases stayed unmatched. The CDR3 protein is CASSLLAGGNSYEQYF. DNA of the CDR3: TGTGCCAGCAGCTTACTGGCGGGGGGGAACTCCTACGAGCAGTACTTC.

This clonotype turned up a few times. This rearrangement joins TRBV6-5 to TRBJ2-3; 9 bases line up with TRBD1. The CDR3 totals 14 residues. V lost 5 bases to trimming and J lost 3 bases; unmatched junction nucleotides: 3. CDR1 is MNHEY, CDR2 SVGAGI, per germline. The CDR3 DNA reads TGTGCCAGCAGTATGGGACAGGGAACAGATACGCAGTATTTT. Encoded protein: CASSMGQGTDTQYF.

The rearrangement links TRBV30 to TRBJ2-7; no clear D. The V end was cut by 2 bases, the J end by 5 bases, with 7 bases between. CDR1 and CDR2 from the germline V gene are GTSNPN and SVGIG (reference sequence). This CDR3 is built from 11 residues. The CDR3 region is CAWSRRDEQYF. The CDR3 DNA sequence: TGTGCCTGGAGTCGTAGGGACGAGCAGTACTTC. The whole variable domain, filled in from reference TRBV30 and TRBJ2-7, reads SQTIHQWPATLVQPVGSPLSLECTVEGTSNPNLYWYRQAAGRGLQLLFYSVGIGQISSEVPQNLSASRPQDRQFILSSKKLLLSDSGFYLCAWSRRDEQYFGPGTRLTVT.

This clonotype was detected many times. The chain links TRBV7-3 to TRBJ1-1; D gene unclear. V shed 10 bases and J shed 2 bases, with 17 bases lying between them. Looked up from germline, CDR1 is SGHTA and CDR2 is FQGTGA. This CDR3 is 14 amino acids long. This chain's CDR3 is CATSGWATNTEAFF. CDR3 nucleotide sequence: TGTGCCACTAGCGGTTGGGCAACTAACACTGAAGCTTTCTTT.

CDR3 sequence: CASSKMDRGGTEAFF. The DNA for the CDR3 is TGTGCCAGCAGCAAAATGGACAGGGGCGGCACTGAAGCTTTCTTT. J is TRBJ1-1 and V is TRBV9, with 9 bases identical to TRBD1. CDR1 and CDR2 (germline): SGDLS, YYNGEE. J was trimmed by 4 bases and V by 4 bases; bases with no gene match: 8. The CDR3 consists of 15 residues. Complete variable domain (other parts from reference TRBV9 and TRBJ1-1): DSGVTQTPKHLITATGQRVTLRCSPRSGDLSVYWYQQSLDQGLQFLIQYYNGEERAKGNILERFSAQQFPDLHSELNLSSLELGDSALYFCASSKMDRGGTEAFFGQGTRLTVV.

The chain couples TRBV12-3 or TRBV12-4 to TRBJ2-2, with TRBD2 matching over 8 bases. Losses at the gene ends were 6 bases for V and 1 base for J; bases not matched to a gene: 4. CDR3 length equals 15 residues. The CDR3 region is CASSRRGGNTGELFF. CDR3 DNA sequence: TGTGCCAGCAGCCGCCGGGGGGGGAACACCGGGGAGCTGTTTTTT.

The V gene is TRBV6-5, the J gene TRBJ2-1, with unresolved D. The V end was cut by 0 bases, the J end by 3 bases, with 9 bases between. Germline CDR1 is MNHEY and CDR2 is SVGAGI. There are 15 residues in the CDR3. The CDR3: CASSYSNSRYNEQFF. CDR3 nucleotides: TGTGCCAGCAGTTACTCCAACAGCCGCTACAATGAGCAGTTCTTC.

The chain has TRBV15 and TRBJ1-1; D not certain. V was trimmed by 3 bases and J by 1 base, leaving 15 bases between them. Germline lookup yields CDR1 LNHNV and CDR2 YYDKDF (reference sequence). The CDR3 sequence is 16 residues long. CDR3 coding DNA: TGTGCCACCAGCAGCCCAGGTATGGGCCCGAACACTGAAGCTTTCTTT. It specifies CATSSPGMGPNTEAFF.

This clonotype was seen only a few times. This sequence joins TRBV6-5 and TRBJ2-3; a possible D gene is TRBD2 (7 bases). The CDR3 loop spans 14 amino acids. V lost 6 bases, J lost 5 bases, and 15 bases lay in between. Germline loops: CDR1 MNHEY, CDR2 SVGAGI. The CDR3 protein is CASSLGGPKDTQYF. The CDR3 coding sequence is TGTGCCAGCAGCTTGGGGGGGCCGAAAGATACGCAGTATTTT.

This rearrangement joins TRBV7-2 to TRBJ2-7; D may be TRBD2 (6 bases). Trimming removed 0 bases from V and 2 bases from J, with 11 bases in between. The CDR3 has 15 amino acids. Germline V gene lookup returns CDR1 SGHTA and CDR2 FQGNSA. The DNA for the CDR3 is TGTGCCAGCAGCTTAGCTGGCGGCGGGACCTACGAGCAGTACTTC. It codes for CASSLAGGGTYEQYF.

The rearrangement joins TRBV6-2 or TRBV6-3 to TRBJ2-3; possible D gene TRBD2, 6 bases. The CDR3 has 16 residues. Germline CDR1 MNHEY, CDR2 SVGEGT. Trimming took 10 bases from V and 8 from J, leaving 28 bases between them. The CDR3 nucleotides are TGTGCCACCCGGGGGATGTTAGCACAGAGGTCGGGTACGCAGTATTTT. This translates into CATRGMLAQRSGTQYF.

There are a few counts of this clonotype. The chain has TRBV7-6 and TRBJ2-2; 9 bases align to TRBD2. Germline trimming cut 2 bases from V and 0 bases from J; bases unmatched to any gene: 4. The CDR3 has 17 residues. Germline CDR1 SGHVS, CDR2 FNYEAQ. In DNA form, the CDR3 reads TGTGCCAGCAGCTTACTCCTAGCGGGATCGAACACCGGGGAGCTGTTTTTT. It translates to CASSLLLAGSNTGELFF.

This clonotype was picked up a small number of times. The rearrangement uses TRBV5-1 and TRBJ1-5; no clear D gene. The germline V and J ends were trimmed by 3 bases and 4 bases, with 14 bases remaining between them. This CDR3 is 15 amino acids long. Per the germline V gene, CDR1 is SGHRS and CDR2 is YFSETQ. DNA of the CDR3: TGCGCCAGCAGCTCCACCGGGGATTGGAATCAGCCCCAGCATTTT. Translating it yields CASSSTGDWNQPQHF.

The rearrangement joins TRBV25-1 to TRBJ2-5; 9 nucleotides line up with TRBD2. Looked up from germline, CDR1 is MGHDK and CDR2 is SYGVNS. V dropped 5 bases and J dropped 2; count of bases not matched to a gene: 6. CDR3 length equals 15 residues. DNA of the CDR3: TGTGCCAGCAGTATCAGCGGGGGGTTACAAGAGACCCAGTACTTC. Its protein is CASSISGGLQETQYF. The full variable domain, in which reference TRBV25-1 and TRBJ2-5 provide the parts outside the CDR3, is EADIYQTPRYLVIGTGKKITLECSQTMGHDKMYWYQQDPGMELHLIHYSYGVNSTEKGDLSSESTVSRIRTEHFPLTLESARPSHTSQYLCASSISGGLQETQYFGPGTRLLVL.

This chain connects TRBV11-2 to TRBJ2-3; D might be TRBD2 (5 bases). V lost 0 bases, J lost 10 bases, and 14 bases lay in between. This CDR3 has 14 residues. Germline CDR1 SGHAT, CDR2 FQNNGV. CDR3 sequence: CASSLDRSADPQYF. The CDR3 bases are TGTGCCAGCAGCTTAGATAGGTCAGCGGACCCGCAGTATTTT.

The chain combines TRBV12-3 or TRBV12-4 with TRBJ1-1; 9 bases are a match to TRBD1. The CDR3 has 15 residues. V lost 7 bases to trimming and J lost 1 base; unmatched junction nucleotides: 7. For the CDR3, the DNA is TGTGCCAGCACCTTGACAGGGGGTCCGAACACTGAAGCTTTCTTT. This translates into CASTLTGGPNTEAFF.

This clonotype was counted a few times. The rearrangement links TRBV28 to TRBJ2-7, with 8 positions matching TRBD2. The ends lost 8 bases at V and 4 bases at J; junction bases unmatched: 7. The CDR3 runs to 13 residues. Germline assignment: CDR1 MDHEN and CDR2 SYDVKM. The CDR3 DNA follows: TGTGCCAGCCGGGGGGGAACTGATTACGAGCAGTACTTC. Translating it yields CASRGGTDYEQYF.

The chain is built from TRBV20-1 and TRBJ2-1; D remains ambiguous. Trimming removed 0 bases from V and 0 bases from J, with 6 bases in between. CDR1 and CDR2 from the germline V gene are DFQATT and SNEGSKA (reference sequence). The CDR3 totals 14 residues. CDR3 amino acids: CSARDLGSYNEQFF. The CDR3 region has the DNA TGCAGTGCTAGAGACCTCGGCTCCTACAATGAGCAGTTCTTC.

The V call is TRBV10-3, the J call TRBJ2-1, with D possibly TRBD2 on 6 matching bases. V gave up 3 bases and J gave up 12 bases, with 12 bases separating them. Germline CDR1 reads ENHRY; CDR2 reads SYGVKD. The CDR3 is 12 amino acids. In nucleotides, the CDR3 is TGTGCCATCAGTGAACCCCAGGGAGGGCAGTTCTTC. This translates into CAISEPQGGQFF.

In its sample, this clonotype was seen many times. The rearrangement joins TRBV5-1 to TRBJ2-7, with D possibly being TRBD1 or TRBD2 (5 bases each). CDR1 and CDR2 from the germline V gene are SGHRS and YFSETQ. With 5 bases removed from V and 0 bases from J, the gap between germline ends came to 12 bases. The CDR3 runs to 14 residues. CDR3 nucleotide sequence: TGCGCCAGCAGTTGGGGGATGAGCTCCTACGAGCAGTACTTC. This gives the protein CASSWGMSSYEQYF.

The gene calls are TRBV2 and TRBJ2-7; D gene ambiguous. The CDR3 length is 14 residues. The germline CDR1 and CDR2 sequences are SNHLY and FYNNEI. The V end lost 8 bases, the J end lost 2 bases, and 16 bases lay between the germline ends. As DNA, the CDR3 is TGTGCCAGCGCGGCCCAACCCCACACCTACGAGCAGTACTTC. Its translation is CASAAQPHTYEQYF. Full variable domain (remainder filled in from reference TRBV2 and TRBJ2-7): EPEVTQTPSHQVTQMGQEVILRCVPISNHLYFYWYRQILGQKVEFLVSFYNNEISEKSEIFDDQFSVERPDGSNFTLKIRSTKLEDSAMYFCASAAQPHTYEQYFGPGTRLTVT.